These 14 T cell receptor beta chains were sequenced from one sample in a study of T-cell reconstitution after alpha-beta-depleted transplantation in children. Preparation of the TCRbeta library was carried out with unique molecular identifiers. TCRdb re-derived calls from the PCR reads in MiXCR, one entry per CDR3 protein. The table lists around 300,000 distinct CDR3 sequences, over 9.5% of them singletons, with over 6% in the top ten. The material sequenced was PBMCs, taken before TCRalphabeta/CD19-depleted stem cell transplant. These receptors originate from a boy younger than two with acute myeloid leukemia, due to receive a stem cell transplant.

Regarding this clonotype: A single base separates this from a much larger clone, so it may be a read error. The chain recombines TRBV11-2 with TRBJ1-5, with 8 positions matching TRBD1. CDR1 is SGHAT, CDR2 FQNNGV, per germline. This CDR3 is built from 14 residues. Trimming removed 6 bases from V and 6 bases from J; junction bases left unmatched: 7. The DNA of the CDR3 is TGTGCCAGCAGTCAGGGGGCCGCAGGTCAGCCCCAGCATTTT. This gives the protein CASSQGAAGQPQHF.

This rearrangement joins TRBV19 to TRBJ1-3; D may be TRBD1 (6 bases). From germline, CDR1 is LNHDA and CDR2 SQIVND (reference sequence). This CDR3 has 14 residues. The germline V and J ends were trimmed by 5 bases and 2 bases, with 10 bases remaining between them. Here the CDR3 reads CASSSGTPGNTIYF. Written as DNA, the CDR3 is TGTGCCAGTAGTTCCGGGACACCTGGAAACACCATATATTTT. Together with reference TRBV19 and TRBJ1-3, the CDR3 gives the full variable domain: DGGITQSPKYLFRKEGQNVTLSCEQNLNHDAMYWYRQDPGQGLRLIYYSQIVNDFQKGDIAEGYSVSREKKESFPLTVTSAQKNPTAFYLCASSSGTPGNTIYFGEGSWLTVV.

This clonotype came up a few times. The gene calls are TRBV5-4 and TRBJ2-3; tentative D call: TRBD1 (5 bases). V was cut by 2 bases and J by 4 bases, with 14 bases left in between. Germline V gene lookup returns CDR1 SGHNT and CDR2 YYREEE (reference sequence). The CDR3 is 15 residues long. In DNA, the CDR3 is TGTGCCAGCAGCTTCGGCAGGCAGGGCCCAGATACGCAGTATTTT. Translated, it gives CASSFGRQGPDTQYF.

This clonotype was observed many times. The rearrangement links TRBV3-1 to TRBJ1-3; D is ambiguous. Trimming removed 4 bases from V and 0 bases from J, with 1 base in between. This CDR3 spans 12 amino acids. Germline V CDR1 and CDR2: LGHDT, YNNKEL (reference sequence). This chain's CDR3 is CASSRSGNTIYF. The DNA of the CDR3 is TGTGCCAGCAGCCGCTCTGGAAACACCATATATTTT.

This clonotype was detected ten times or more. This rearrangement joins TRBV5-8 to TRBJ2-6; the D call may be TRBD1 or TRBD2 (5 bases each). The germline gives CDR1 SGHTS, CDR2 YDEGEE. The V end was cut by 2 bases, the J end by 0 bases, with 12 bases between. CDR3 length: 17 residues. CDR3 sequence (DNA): TGTGCCAGCAGCTTCATGGGACGCTACTCTGGGGCCAACGTCCTGACTTTC. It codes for CASSFMGRYSGANVLTF.

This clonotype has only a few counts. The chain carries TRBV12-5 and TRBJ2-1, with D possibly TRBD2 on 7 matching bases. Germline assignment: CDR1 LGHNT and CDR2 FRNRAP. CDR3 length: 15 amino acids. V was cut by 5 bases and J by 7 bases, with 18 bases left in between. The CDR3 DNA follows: TGTGCTAGTGGTCCTACAGTCGGGGGGCCTAATGAGCAGTTCTTC. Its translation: CASGPTVGGPNEQFF.

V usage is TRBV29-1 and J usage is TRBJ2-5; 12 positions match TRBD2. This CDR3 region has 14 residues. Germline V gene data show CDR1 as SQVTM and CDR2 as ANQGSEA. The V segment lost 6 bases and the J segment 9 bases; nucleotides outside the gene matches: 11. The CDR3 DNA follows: TGCAGCGTGAGGCCTAGCGGGGGGGTTGGGCCCCAGTACTTC. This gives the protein CSVRPSGGVGPQYF.

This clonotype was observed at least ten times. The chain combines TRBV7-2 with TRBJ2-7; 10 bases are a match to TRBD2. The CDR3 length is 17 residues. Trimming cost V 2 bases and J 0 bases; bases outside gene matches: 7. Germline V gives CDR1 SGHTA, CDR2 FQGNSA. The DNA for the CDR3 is TGTGCCAGCAGCTTAATAGCGGGGGGCCTTAGCTCCTACGAGCAGTACTTC. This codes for CASSLIAGGLSSYEQYF. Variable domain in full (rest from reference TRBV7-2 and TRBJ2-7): GAGVSQSPSNKVTEKGKDVELRCDPISGHTALYWYRQSLGQGLEFLIYFQGNSAPDKSGLPSDRFSAERTGGSVSTLTIQRTQQEDSAVYLCASSLIAGGLSSYEQYFGPGTRLTVT.

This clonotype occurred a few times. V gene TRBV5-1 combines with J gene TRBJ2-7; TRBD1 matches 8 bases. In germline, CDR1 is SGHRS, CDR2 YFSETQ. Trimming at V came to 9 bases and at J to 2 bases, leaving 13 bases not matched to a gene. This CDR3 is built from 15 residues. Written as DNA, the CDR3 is TGCGCCACCAGACCTTCGACAGGGGCAGCCTACGAGCAGTACTTC. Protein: CATRPSTGAAYEQYF.

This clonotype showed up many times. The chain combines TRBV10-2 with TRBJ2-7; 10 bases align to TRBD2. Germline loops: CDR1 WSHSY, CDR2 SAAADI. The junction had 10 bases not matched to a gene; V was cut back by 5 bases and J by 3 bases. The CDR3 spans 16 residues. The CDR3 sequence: CASSKTSGWSYYEQYF. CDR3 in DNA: TGCGCCAGCAGTAAGACTAGCGGGTGGTCTTACTACGAGCAGTACTTC.

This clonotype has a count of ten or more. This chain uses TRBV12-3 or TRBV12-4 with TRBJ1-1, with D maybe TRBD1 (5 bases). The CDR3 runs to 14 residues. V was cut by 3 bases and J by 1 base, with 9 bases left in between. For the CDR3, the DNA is TGTGCCAGCAGTTTTGGGGCAGGGAACACTGAAGCTTTCTTT. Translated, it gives CASSFGAGNTEAFF.

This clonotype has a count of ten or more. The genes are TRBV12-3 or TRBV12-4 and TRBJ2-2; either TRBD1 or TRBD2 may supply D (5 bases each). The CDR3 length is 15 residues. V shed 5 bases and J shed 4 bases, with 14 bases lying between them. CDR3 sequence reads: CASSDRGPSTGELFF. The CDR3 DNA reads TGTGCCAGCAGTGACAGAGGGCCCAGCACCGGGGAGCTGTTTTTT.

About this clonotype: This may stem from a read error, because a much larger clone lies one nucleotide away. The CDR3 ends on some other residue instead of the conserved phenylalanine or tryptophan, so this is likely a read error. CDR3 sequence (DNA): TGTGCCAGCAGCTCCGACCCCCGGTCAACGCAGTATTAT. The encoded protein is CASSSDPRSTQYY. The chain links TRBV7-2 to TRBJ2-3, with D unclear. The CDR3 is 13 amino acids. CDR1 is SGHTA and CDR2 is FQGNSA in the germline V gene. Trimming left V 4 bases short and J 9 bases short, with 14 bases between.

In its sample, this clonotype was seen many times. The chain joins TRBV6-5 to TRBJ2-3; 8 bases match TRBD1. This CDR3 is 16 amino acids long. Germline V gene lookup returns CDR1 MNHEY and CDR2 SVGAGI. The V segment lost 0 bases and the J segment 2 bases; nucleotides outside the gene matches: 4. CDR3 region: CASSYSRQGLTDTQYF. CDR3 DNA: TGTGCCAGCAGTTACTCGAGACAGGGGCTCACAGATACGCAGTATTTT.